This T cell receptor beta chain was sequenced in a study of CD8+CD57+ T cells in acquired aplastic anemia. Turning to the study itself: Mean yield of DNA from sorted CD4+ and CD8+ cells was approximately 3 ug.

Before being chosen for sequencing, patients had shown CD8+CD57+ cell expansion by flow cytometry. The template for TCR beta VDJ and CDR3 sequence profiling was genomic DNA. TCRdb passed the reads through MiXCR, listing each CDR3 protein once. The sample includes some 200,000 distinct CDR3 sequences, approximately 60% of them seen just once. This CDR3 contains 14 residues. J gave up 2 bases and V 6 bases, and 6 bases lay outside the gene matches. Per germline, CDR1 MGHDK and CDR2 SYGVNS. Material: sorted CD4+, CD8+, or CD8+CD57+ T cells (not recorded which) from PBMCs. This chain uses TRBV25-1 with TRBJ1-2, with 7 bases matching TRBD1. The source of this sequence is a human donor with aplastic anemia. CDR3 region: CASRGPTGNYGYTF. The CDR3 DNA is TGTGCCAGCAGAGGGCCGACAGGGAACTATGGCTACACCTTC.